These T cell receptor beta chains were read from a single sample in a study of T cells expressing NK-cell markers. TCRdb reprocessed the 5' RACE reads and stores each CDR3 protein as one record, lacking DNA. The sample includes roughly 300,000 distinct CDR3 sequences. Source material: blood T cells: a sorted CD56 or NKG2C T cell subset, CD4+ or CD8+ T cells, or bulk PBMC T cells (not recorded which). The receptors here all came from a woman between 18 and 75 years old in good health. CDR3s include the opening cysteine and the closing phenylalanine or tryptophan.

>TRBV12-3/TRBV12-4|TRBJ1-5
CASSYGPDSNQPQHF
>TRBV7-9|TRBJ2-7
CASSLSGTGRSEQYF
>TRBV5-1|TRBJ2-3
CASSLARTSGDITDTQYF
>TRBV20-1|TRBJ2-5
CSLLELTIQETQYF
>TRBV9|TRBJ2-3
CASSPRGQGGADTQYF
>TRBV11-2|TRBJ1-4
CASSRGGAVAEKLFF
>TRBV12-5|TRBJ2-2
CASASPWGFGELFF
>TRBV3-1|TRBJ1-2
CASSRRIGVNYGYTF
>TRBV4-1|TRBJ1-4
CASSQGARDEKLFF
>TRBV6-1|TRBJ2-1
CASRFLSGSYNEQFF
>TRBV6-1|TRBJ1-2
CASSPGLGRRSYGYTF
>TRBV25-1|TRBJ2-1
CASTGQGGNEQFF
>TRBV4-1|TRBJ2-1
CASSQDVLAATHNEQFF
>TRBV29-1|TRBJ1-4
CSVGAVNEKLFF
>TRBV11-2|TRBJ2-3
CASSLGLAGINTQYF
>TRBV10-3|TRBJ2-3
CAIRGTGGTDTQYF
>TRBV5-1|TRBJ1-6
CASSLEWISYNSPLHF
>TRBV12-3/TRBV12-4|TRBJ2-7
CASSPGQEEQYF
>TRBV27|TRBJ2-1
CASSLRRGATDEQFF
>TRBV5-1|TRBJ1-2
CASSLVPGAIANYGYTF
>TRBV5-1|TRBJ2-5
CASSLRLRETQYF
>TRBV20-1|TRBJ1-2
CSAIPSQGQGINYGYTF
>TRBV24-1|TRBJ2-3
CAIRAGGPTDTQYF
>TRBV27|TRBJ2-5
CASSRGTSGRSETQYF
>TRBV29-1|TRBJ2-5
CSVGQFQETQYF
>TRBV5-1|TRBJ2-3
CASFRWTGPGEGTQYF
>TRBV14|TRBJ2-5
CASSQGGTVVETQYF
>TRBV7-2|TRBJ1-1
CASSLGQGAGTEAFF
>TRBV12-3/TRBV12-4|TRBJ1-2
CASSPGQGHYGYTF
>TRBV5-4|TRBJ2-2
CASSYRTGRTGELFF
>TRBV7-2|TRBJ2-7
CASSLGGTGGYEQYF
>TRBV12-3/TRBV12-4|TRBJ2-1
CASSLALRGEQFF
>TRBV20-1|TRBJ2-2
CSATPAGTNTGELFF
>TRBV19|TRBJ2-2
CASSTSLVTLNTGELFF
>TRBV18|TRBJ1-2
CASSPVGDQGYTF
>TRBV6-1|TRBJ2-3
CASRGPFTDTQYF
>TRBV10-3|TRBJ1-4
CAISGQNEKLIF
>TRBV4-3|TRBJ2-7
CASSQAGLAGNNEQYF
>TRBV12-3/TRBV12-4|TRBJ1-5
CASRVGQGHDQPQHF
>TRBV18|TRBJ2-2
CASSPRQHPNTGELFF
>TRBV5-1|TRBJ2-1
CASSRASGGNPIYNEQFF
>TRBV29-1|TRBJ2-7
CSVGQASYEQYF
>TRBV9|TRBJ1-2
CASTGLANYGYTF
>TRBV5-1|TRBJ1-2
CASGIGGTGDFGGYTF
>TRBV7-6|TRBJ1-6
CASSLAITNNSPLHF
>TRBV29-1|TRBJ2-1
CSAGLANDEQFF
>TRBV5-1|TRBJ2-2
CASKIPAENTGELFF
>TRBV12-3/TRBV12-4|TRBJ1-2
CASSLMDGPGYTF
>TRBV11-1|TRBJ1-1
CASSLGSGTGVLVTEAFF
>TRBV27|TRBJ2-1
CASSLKNAGTSGNNEQFF
>TRBV12-3/TRBV12-4|TRBJ1-4
CASSSDGKTNEKLFF
>TRBV20-1|TRBJ2-1
CSAPTSAGKQFF
>TRBV7-3|TRBJ2-3
CASSFDVTDTQYF
>TRBV11-2|TRBJ2-3
CASSYMRGTSTDTQYF